Detailed here is one T cell receptor beta chain. Some clones are missing from TCRdb's copy, which holds only in-frame ones; the method was immunoSEQ multiplex PCR. The profile shows fewer than 500,000 clones, 80% to 90% of them singletons. CDR3 length: 11 residues. The germline CDR1 and CDR2 sequences are DFQATT and SNEGSKA (reference sequence). Trimming took off 8 bases at V and 3 bases at J, with 10 bases between the two ends. Participant ages covered about 18 to 100 years across 24 US areas. These data originate in a study of blood T cell repertoires in COVID-19. About the research overall: Acute and convalescent COVID-19 samples came from the United States, Italy and Spain.

The sequencing sample was made of PBMCs or T cells enriched from blood (not recorded which). This sequence joins TRBV20-1 and TRBJ1-1, with no clear D. This receptor was identified in a man aged 30 to 39 who had recovered from COVID-19. The CDR3 is CSTHSYTEAFF. The CDR3 DNA reads TGCAGTACTCACAGTTACACTGAAGCTTTCTTT.